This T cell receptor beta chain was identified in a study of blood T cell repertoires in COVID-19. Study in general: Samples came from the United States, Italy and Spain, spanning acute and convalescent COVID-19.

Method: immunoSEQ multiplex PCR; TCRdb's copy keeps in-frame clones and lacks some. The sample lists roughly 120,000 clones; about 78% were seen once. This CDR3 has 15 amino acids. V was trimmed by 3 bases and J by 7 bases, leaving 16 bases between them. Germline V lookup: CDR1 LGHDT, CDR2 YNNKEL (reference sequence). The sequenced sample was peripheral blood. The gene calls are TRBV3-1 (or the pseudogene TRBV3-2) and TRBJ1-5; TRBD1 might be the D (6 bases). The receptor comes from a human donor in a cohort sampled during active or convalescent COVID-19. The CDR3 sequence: CASSQDNRAWQPQHF. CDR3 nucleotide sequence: TGTGCCAGCAGCCAGGACAACAGGGCATGGCAGCCCCAGCATTTT.